The 28 T cell receptor beta chains below all came from one sample that was sequenced in a study of molecular identifiers for immune sequencing clone quantification. TCRdb reprocessed the PCR reads with MiXCR, giving one entry per CDR3 protein. The profile shows approximately 500,000 distinct CDR3 sequences, around 23% of them singletons. The sequencing sample was made of naive CD8+ T cells from blood, with Jurkat cell RNA spiked in. Regarding subset: FACS-sorted CD8+CD4-CCR7+CD45RA+ naive T cells. The receptors were gathered from a human donor in good health. Some libraries in this study had Jurkat cell RNA spiked in.

In this sample, this clonotype turned up many times. This chain links TRBV6-2 or TRBV6-3 with TRBJ2-7, with D possibly being TRBD2 (5 bases). With 8 bases removed from V and 4 bases from J, the gap between germline ends came to 12 bases. The CDR3 covers 12 residues. Germline V CDR1 and CDR2: MNHEY, SVGEGT. The CDR3 loop is CASGELGYEQYF. CDR3 nucleotide sequence: TGTGCCAGCGGGGAGCTTGGGTACGAGCAGTACTTC.

This clonotype was seen many times. The V gene is TRBV15, the J gene TRBJ2-3; D unresolved. Germline assignment: CDR1 LNHNV and CDR2 YYDKDF (reference sequence). Between the trimmed V and J ends, which lost 2 bases and 2 bases, there was a span of 11 bases. The CDR3 extends over 15 amino acids. Here the CDR3 DNA reads TGTGCCACCAGCAGACTTGGGTTTCTCACAGATACGCAGTATTTT. Encoded protein: CATSRLGFLTDTQYF.

This chain connects TRBV28 to TRBJ2-3, with 9 bases fitting TRBD2. There are 17 residues in the CDR3. V was clipped by 0 bases and J by 7 bases; unmatched bases: 11. CDR1 and CDR2 from the germline V gene are MDHEN and SYDVKM. CDR3 DNA sequence: TGTGCCAGCAGTTTATGGGGCGACGCTAGCGGGGCAAATACGCAGTATTTT. Translated: CASSLWGDASGANTQYF.

The V and J genes are TRBV12-3 or TRBV12-4 and TRBJ2-1, with TRBD2 matching over 8 bases. The ends lost 2 bases at V and 8 bases at J; junction bases unmatched: 5. CDR3 length equals 14 residues. The DNA of the CDR3 is TGTGCCAGCAGTTTAAGAGCGGGAGAGGATGAGCAGTTCTTC. It yields the protein CASSLRAGEDEQFF.

This clonotype was seen a handful of times. V is TRBV12-3 or TRBV12-4 and J is TRBJ1-1, with D uncertain. The CDR3 sequence is 15 residues long. Trimming removed 6 bases from V and 5 bases from J, with 19 bases in between. The CDR3 region is CASSPLGTRGTEAFF. In DNA, the CDR3 is TGTGCCAGCAGCCCACTGGGAACACGAGGTACTGAAGCTTTCTTT.

The sample holds many counts of this clonotype. The chain recombines TRBV5-4 with TRBJ2-5, with 11 bases aligning to TRBD2. CDR1 and CDR2 (germline): SGHNT, YYREEE (reference sequence). This CDR3 contains 17 residues. Losses at the gene ends were 2 bases for V and 4 bases for J; bases not matched to a gene: 10. In DNA form, the CDR3 reads TGTGCCAGCAGCTTTAAATTAGCGGGAGGGCCGTCAGAGACCCAGTACTTC. Translated, it gives CASSFKLAGGPSETQYF. The full variable domain, completed using reference TRBV5-4 and TRBJ2-5, is ETGVTQSPTHLIKTRGQQVTLRCSSQSGHNTVSWYQQALGQGPQFIFQYYREEENGRGNFPPRFSGLQFPNYSSELNVNALELDDSALYLCASSFKLAGGPSETQYFGPGTRLLVL.

Regarding this clonotype: Since a much larger clone is just one base distant, this may be a read error. This chain connects TRBV28 to TRBJ2-5, with 9 bases matching TRBD2. The CDR3 loop spans 15 amino acids. CDR1 is MDHEN, CDR2 SYDVKM, per germline. The chain's CDR3 is CASSLSGTSREPQYF. The CDR3 coding sequence is TGTGCCAGCAGTTTATCAGGGACTAGCAGAGAGCCCCAGTACTTC. Combining the CDR3 with reference TRBV28 and TRBJ2-5 gives the whole variable domain DVKVTQSSRYLVKRTGEKVFLECVQDMDHENMFWYRQDPGLGLRLIYFSYDVKMKEKGDIPEGYSVSREKKERFSLILESASTNQTSMYLCASSLSGTSREPQYFGPGTRLLVL.

This clonotype showed up just a few times. This rearrangement joins TRBV2 to TRBJ2-3; 9 nucleotides agree with TRBD2. The V and J ends lost 2 bases and 4 bases, in that order; junction bases with no gene match: 10. The CDR3 length is 17 residues. The germline V gene has CDR1 SNHLY and CDR2 FYNNEI. CDR3 region: CASSEPAGGPLSDTQYF. The CDR3 region has the DNA TGTGCCAGCAGTGAACCAGCGGGGGGTCCCCTGTCAGATACGCAGTATTTT.

A few counts support this clonotype. The rearrangement uses TRBV11-2 and TRBJ2-1, with TRBD2 matching over 12 bases. Germline V gene data show CDR1 as SGHAT and CDR2 as FQNNGV. The junction had 7 bases not matched to a gene; V was cut back by 1 base and J by 0 bases. CDR3 length equals 19 residues. In nucleotides, the CDR3 is TGTGCCAGCAGCTTAGGTGGGACTAGCGGGTCACCCTCCTACAATGAGCAGTTCTTC. It translates to CASSLGGTSGSPSYNEQFF. The full variable domain, completed using reference TRBV11-2 and TRBJ2-1, is EAGVAQSPRYKIIEKRQSVAFWCNPISGHATLYWYQQILGQGPKLLIQFQNNGVVDDSQLPKDRFSAERLKGVDSTLKIQPAKLEDSAVYLCASSLGGTSGSPSYNEQFFGPGTRLTVL.

This clonotype was found many times. The junction shows a germline mismatch at one end, possibly a read error. The chain joins TRBV27 to TRBJ2-7; TRBD1 matches at 9 bases. This CDR3 is built from 15 residues. Germline CDR1 and CDR2: MNHEY and SMNVEV (reference sequence). CDR3 in amino acids: CASSTTGTGYYGQYF. The CDR3 nucleotides read TGTGCCAGCAGTACAACCGGGACAGGGTACTACGGGCAGTACTTC.

This clonotype turned up a few times. The V call is TRBV20-1, the J call TRBJ2-1; 8 nucleotides align to TRBD2. Losses at the gene ends were 2 bases for V and 9 bases for J; bases not matched to a gene: 0. Germline V gives CDR1 DFQATT, CDR2 SNEGSKA (reference sequence). The CDR3 consists of 11 residues. The CDR3, as DNA: TGCAGTGCTAGACTAGCGGGTGAGCAGTTCTTC. Its protein product is CSARLAGEQFF.

This clonotype was counted at least ten times. The chain employs TRBV5-4 and TRBJ2-7; a possible D gene is TRBD1 (6 bases). CDR3 length: 15 amino acids. Trimming removed 4 bases from V and 2 bases from J, with 16 bases in between. Germline CDR1 and CDR2: SGHNT and YYREEE (reference sequence). CDR3 DNA: TGTGCCAGCAGCAGCCCGGCAGGGGTACCCTACGAGCAGTACTTC. Residues: CASSSPAGVPYEQYF.

This clonotype appeared once. Germline and junction disagree at one end, which may indicate a read error. The chain links TRBV14 to TRBJ2-7, with D possibly matching TRBD1 (7 bases). Per germline, CDR1 SGHDN and CDR2 FVKESK. CDR3 length equals 15 residues. CDR3 sequence (DNA): TGCGCCAGCAGCCCCAGGGGGAGGACGTCATACGAGCAGTACTTC. Encoded protein: CASSPRGRTSYEQYF. Variable domain in full (rest from reference TRBV14 and TRBJ2-7): EAGVTQFPSHSVIEKGQTVTLRCDPISGHDNLYWYRRVMGKEIKFLLHFVKESKQDESGMPNNRFLAERTGGTYSTLKVQPAELEDSGVYFCASSPRGRTSYEQYFGPGTRLTVT.

This clonotype was observed a few times. This chain links TRBV7-3 with TRBJ2-1, with a weak D call TRBD1 (5 bases). Trimming removed 5 bases from V and 0 bases from J, with 14 bases in between. The CDR3 length is 16 residues. CDR1 and CDR2 from the germline V gene are SGHTA and FQGTGA. CDR3 coding DNA: TGTGCCAGCAGCCCGCAGGGCGGCAGCTCCTACAATGAGCAGTTCTTC. Translation gives CASSPQGGSSYNEQFF.

Only one count was recorded for this clonotype. With a much larger clone just one base away, this may be a read error. V gene TRBV9 combines with J gene TRBJ2-3; 7 bases align to TRBD1. Trimming took 4 bases from V and 1 from J; bases not matched to a gene: 9. The germline gives CDR1 SGDLS, CDR2 YYNGEE. The CDR3 extends over 16 amino acids. The CDR3 bases are TGTGCCAGCAGCCCTCAGTTTGACAGGGGCACAGATACGCAGTATTTT. Translation: CASSPQFDRGTDTQYF.

In this sample, this clonotype turned up once. A read error may be the cause here, since a much bigger clone is one base away. This chain connects TRBV10-1 to TRBJ2-5; D call uncertain. The germline CDR1 and CDR2 sequences are WNHNN and SYGVQD (reference sequence). The CDR3 extends over 12 amino acids. Here the CDR3 DNA reads TGCGCCAGCATGAGTCCCAGAGAGGCCCAGTACTTC. This translates into CASMSPREAQYF.

This clonotype occurred many times. The J gene is TRBJ2-5, the V gene TRBV28, with 9 nucleotides matching TRBD1. The germline CDR1 and CDR2 sequences are MDHEN and SYDVKM. With V trimmed by 3 bases and J by 2 bases, 10 bases remained unmatched. CDR3 length: 17 residues. CDR3 residues: CASSFPRDRVPQETQYF. Written as DNA, the CDR3 is TGTGCCAGCAGTTTCCCCCGGGACAGGGTTCCACAAGAGACCCAGTACTTC.

This clonotype was seen only a few times. The V call is TRBV21-1, the J call TRBJ1-1; whether TRBD1, the table's D call, matches the DNA was not checked. TRBV21-1 is assigned pseudogene status. The CDR3 is made up of 18 amino acids. CDR3 amino acids: CASSKDRDLKGDQGEAFF. The CDR3 DNA follows: TGTGCCAGCAGCAAAGACCGGGACCTTAAGGGGGATCAGGGTGAAGCTTTCTTT.

This clonotype was counted at least ten times. The chain recombines TRBV29-1 with TRBJ2-7; a possible D gene is TRBD2 (5 bases). This CDR3 spans 13 amino acids. Germline CDR1 reads SQVTM; CDR2 reads ANQGSEA. The V and J ends lost 3 bases and 2 bases respectively, with 11 bases between them. The CDR3 loop reads CSVDFVGTYEQYF. The CDR3 DNA follows: TGCAGCGTTGATTTCGTCGGGACCTACGAGCAGTACTTC.

This clonotype appeared many times. The rearrangement uses TRBV5-4 and TRBJ2-3, with TRBD1 identical over 10 bases. V dropped 1 base and J dropped 3; count of bases not matched to a gene: 2. Germline CDR1 SGHNT, CDR2 YYREEE (reference sequence). CDR3 length: 15 residues. CDR3 DNA: TGTGCCAGCAGCTTGCGACAGGGGGCGACAGATACGCAGTATTTT. Translated: CASSLRQGATDTQYF.

The chain uses TRBV24-1 and TRBJ2-1; D gene ambiguous. V lost 1 base, J lost 0 bases, and 9 bases lay in between. The CDR3 sequence is 16 residues long. CDR1 and CDR2 (germline): KGHDR, SFDVKD. CDR3: CATSDLNRSSYNEQFF. DNA for the CDR3: TGTGCCACCAGTGATTTAAACAGAAGCTCCTACAATGAGCAGTTCTTC.

In this sample, this clonotype turned up many times. The chain has TRBV20-1 and TRBJ2-7; weak D call: TRBD1 (5 bases). Trimming removed 3 bases from V and 3 bases from J, with 12 bases in between. This CDR3 spans 13 amino acids. The germline gives CDR1 DFQATT, CDR2 SNEGSKA (reference sequence). CDR3 amino acids: CSASWGRVYEQYF. CDR3 in DNA: TGCAGTGCTAGTTGGGGCAGGGTCTACGAGCAGTACTTC.

For this clonotype: This may be a read error: a much more frequent sequence differs by one nucleotide. This chain joins TRBV4-1 and TRBJ2-7; D is uncertain. This CDR3 is built from 13 residues. From germline, CDR1 is MGHRA and CDR2 YSYEKL. In DNA form, the CDR3 reads TGCGCCTGCAGCCCTACACCATTCTACGAGCAGTACTTC. The encoded protein is CACSPTPFYEQYF.

The J gene is TRBJ2-3, the V gene TRBV3-1, with D unclear. This CDR3 region has 17 residues. The germline V and J ends were trimmed by 4 bases and 2 bases, with 19 bases remaining between them. CDR1 and CDR2 (germline): LGHDT, YNNKEL (reference sequence). The CDR3 here is CASSREYPTKITDTQYF. CDR3 nucleotides: TGTGCCAGCAGCCGAGAATACCCCACCAAGATCACAGATACGCAGTATTTT.

V gene TRBV4-3 combines with J gene TRBJ2-7, with 12 bases matching TRBD2. With V trimmed by 1 base and J by 5 bases, 6 bases remained unmatched. CDR3 length: 16 amino acids. Germline loops: CDR1 LGHNA, CDR2 YSLEER. CDR3: CASSQGSTSGSDEQYF. The CDR3 DNA is TGCGCCAGCAGCCAAGGGTCGACTAGCGGGAGCGACGAGCAGTACTTC.

This clonotype occurred a few times. This rearrangement joins TRBV14 to TRBJ2-5; D possibly matches TRBD1 or TRBD2 (5 bases each). The germline CDR1 and CDR2 sequences are SGHDN and FVKESK. The CDR3 has 15 amino acids. V was clipped by 0 bases and J by 7 bases, with 15 bases between them. The CDR3 loop reads CASSQEWDRMGTQYF. In nucleotides, the CDR3 is TGTGCCAGCAGCCAAGAATGGGACCGAATGGGGACCCAGTACTTC.

This clonotype was detected a few times. A read error may explain this, as a much larger clone is one base away. The CDR3 end shows no conserved phenylalanine or tryptophan, and so a read error is likely. This sequence joins TRBV7-2 and TRBJ2-7; D perhaps matches TRBD1 (5 bases). This CDR3 has 12 amino acids. Germline V lookup: CDR1 SGHTA, CDR2 FQGNSA. V lost 5 bases and J lost 6, with 11 bases in between. CDR3 DNA: TGTGCCAGCAGCCCGGCGGACATCGAGCAGTACTCC. This translates into CASSPADIEQYS.

At least ten counts were recorded for this clonotype. Here the CDR3 DNA reads TGTGCCACCAGTGACCCAAAGCGTGAATTAGATACGCAGTATTTT. It is translated as CATSDPKRELDTQYF. This chain uses TRBV24-1 with TRBJ2-3, with no clear D. V was trimmed by 4 bases and J by 5 bases, leaving 15 bases between them. Per germline, CDR1 KGHDR and CDR2 SFDVKD. The CDR3 has 15 amino acids.